These 6 T cell receptor beta chains originate from one sample sequenced in a study of T cells in Graves' hyperthyroidism and ophthalmopathy. Amplified TCR beta CDR3 regions came from RNA transcripts. Initially, a first-round RT-PCR of the TCR CDR3 employed the HTBI primer set. TCRdb reanalysed the multiplex PCR reads using MiXCR and keeps one entry per CDR3 protein. There are about 400,000 distinct CDR3 sequences in the sample; about 14% occur only once, and 28% lies in the top ten. What was sequenced was blood. These receptors were collected from a man over 45 with Graves' ophthalmopathy.

This clonotype was observed a few times. This may come from a read error, since a much larger clone is one base off. The chain couples TRBV3-1 to TRBJ2-1; 12 bases are shared with TRBD1. This CDR3 contains 15 residues. Germline V gene sequence: CDR1 LGHDT, CDR2 YNNKEL (reference sequence). The DNA of the CDR3 is TGTGCCAGCAGCCGTCCCGGGACAGGGGGCAATGAGCAGCTCTTC. Its translation: CASSRPGTGGNEQLF.

There are many counts of this clonotype. This rearrangement joins TRBV6-1 to TRBJ2-7, with 14 bases that match TRBD2. From germline, CDR1 is MNHNS and CDR2 SASEGT. The CDR3 consists of 18 residues. V shed 5 bases, J shed 2 bases, and the junction held 11 bases outside the gene matches. For the CDR3, the DNA is TGTGCCAGCAGTCTCGGGACTAGCGGGAGCAGTCCGGCCTACGAGCAGTACTTC. Translation: CASSLGTSGSSPAYEQYF.

This clonotype was detected many times. The chain is built from TRBV5-8 and TRBJ2-1; D is undetermined. V gave up 4 bases and J gave up 7 bases, with 15 bases separating them. The CDR3 runs to 14 residues. Germline V CDR1 and CDR2: SGHTS, YDEGEE. The CDR3 region has the DNA TGTGCCAGCAGCCCACCAGACGCCCAGAATGAGCAGTTCTTC. Residues: CASSPPDAQNEQFF.

This clonotype was counted many times. As DNA, the CDR3 is TGTGCCAGCAGTTCGACAGGGGTCATCGGAGCCGGGGAGCTGTTTTTT. Translation gives CASSSTGVIGAGELFF. The chain links TRBV7-2 to TRBJ2-2, with 8 nucleotides matching TRBD1. Per the germline V gene, CDR1 is SGHTA and CDR2 is FQGNSA. The CDR3 spans 16 residues. The V and J ends lost 6 bases and 6 bases, in that order; junction bases with no gene match: 12.

The sample holds many counts of this clonotype. The CDR3 DNA reads TGTGCCAGCAGCTCCCGACCTACAGATACGCAGTATTTT. It is translated as CASSSRPTDTQYF. V gene TRBV7-6 combines with J gene TRBJ2-3; D not certain. Germline values: CDR1 SGHVS, CDR2 FNYEAQ. The CDR3 spans 13 residues. The V gene lost 4 bases and the J gene lost 3 bases, with 8 bases spanning the gap.

This clonotype was seen at least ten times. The chain couples TRBV20-1 to TRBJ2-1; D may be TRBD1 (5 bases). The germline V gene encodes CDR1 DFQATT and CDR2 SNEGSKA (reference sequence). The length of the CDR3 is 16 residues. V lost 0 bases to trimming and J lost 4 bases, with 16 bases between them. Written as DNA, the CDR3 is TGCAGTGCTAGAGATCTTCCGACAGAGCCATACAATGAGCAGTTCTTC. Translating gives CSARDLPTEPYNEQFF.